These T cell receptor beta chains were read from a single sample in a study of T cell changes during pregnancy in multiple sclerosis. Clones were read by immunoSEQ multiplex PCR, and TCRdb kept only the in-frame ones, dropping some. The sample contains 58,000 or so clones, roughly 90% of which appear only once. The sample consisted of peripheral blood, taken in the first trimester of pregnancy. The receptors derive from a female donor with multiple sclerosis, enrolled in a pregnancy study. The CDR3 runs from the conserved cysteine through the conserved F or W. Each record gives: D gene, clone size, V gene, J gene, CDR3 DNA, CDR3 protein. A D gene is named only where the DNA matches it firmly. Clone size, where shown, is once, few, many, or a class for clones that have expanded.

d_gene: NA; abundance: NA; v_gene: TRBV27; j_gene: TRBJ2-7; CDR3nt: TGTGCCAGCAGTTTAACCGGGACAACACCGAGACGGGAGCAGTACTTC; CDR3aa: CASSLTGTTPRREQYF
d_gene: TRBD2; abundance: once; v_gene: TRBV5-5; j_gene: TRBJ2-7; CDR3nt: TGTGCCAGCAGCCCGGGGCGGGGACTAGCGGGAGTGGGCGAGCAGTACTTC; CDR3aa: CASSPGRGLAGVGEQYF
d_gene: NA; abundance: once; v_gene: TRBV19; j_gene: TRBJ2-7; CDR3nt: TGTGCCAGTAGTACAAATGCGGGGAGGATCTACGAGCAGTACTTC; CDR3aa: CASSTNAGRIYEQYF
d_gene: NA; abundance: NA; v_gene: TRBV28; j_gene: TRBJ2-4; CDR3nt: TGTGCCAGCAGTTTGCCCCTTGGCCTCAGTATAGCCAAAAACATTCAGTACTTC; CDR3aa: CASSLPLGLSIAKNIQYF
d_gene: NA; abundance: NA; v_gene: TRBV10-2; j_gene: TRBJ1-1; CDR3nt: TGCGCCAGCAGCGGATTTACAGGGACGAACACTGAAGCTTTCTTT; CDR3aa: CASSGFTGTNTEAFF
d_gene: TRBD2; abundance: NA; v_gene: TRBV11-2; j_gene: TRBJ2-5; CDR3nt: TGTGCCAGCAGCTCCCGATCCGGGACTAGCCCCCGGGAGACCCAGTACTTC; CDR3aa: CASSSRSGTSPRETQYF
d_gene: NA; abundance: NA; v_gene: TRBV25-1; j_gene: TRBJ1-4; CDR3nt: TGTGCCGGCAGTGGCTCAGGGTTGGATGAAAAACTGTTTTTT; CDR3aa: CAGSGSGLDEKLFF
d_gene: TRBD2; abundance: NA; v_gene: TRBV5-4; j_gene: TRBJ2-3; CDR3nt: TGTGCCAGCAGCTTGGCTGCGGGAGGTCGCACAGATACGCAGTATTTT; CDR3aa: CASSLAAGGRTDTQYF
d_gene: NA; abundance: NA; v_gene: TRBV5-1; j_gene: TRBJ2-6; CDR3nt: TGCGCCAGCAGCTTGTCCTTCCCTGGGGCCAACGTCCTGACTTTC; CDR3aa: CASSLSFPGANVLTF
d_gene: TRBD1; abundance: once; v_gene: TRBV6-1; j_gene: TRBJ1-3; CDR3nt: TGTGCCAGCAGTGAGTTGACAGGGGCTGGAAACACCATATATTTT; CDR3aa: CASSELTGAGNTIYF
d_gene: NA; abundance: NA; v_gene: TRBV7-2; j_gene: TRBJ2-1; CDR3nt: TGTGCCAGCAGCAAAGGGGTAGCGGCGTGGGATGAGCAGTTCTTC; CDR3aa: CASSKGVAAWDEQFF
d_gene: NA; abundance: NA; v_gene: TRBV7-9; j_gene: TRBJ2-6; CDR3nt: TGTGCCAGCAGCCGGGGGGCCACCTCTGGGGCCAACGTCCTGACTTTC; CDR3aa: CASSRGATSGANVLTF
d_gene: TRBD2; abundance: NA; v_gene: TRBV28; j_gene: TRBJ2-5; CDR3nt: TGTGCCAGCCGCGGACTAGCGGGAATGTTAATCCAAGAGACCCAGTACTTC; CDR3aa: CASRGLAGMLIQETQYF
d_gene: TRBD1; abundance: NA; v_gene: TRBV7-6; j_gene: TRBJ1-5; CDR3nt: TGTGCCAGCAGCTTGGGACAGGGCAATCAGCCCCAGCATTTT; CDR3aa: CASSLGQGNQPQHF
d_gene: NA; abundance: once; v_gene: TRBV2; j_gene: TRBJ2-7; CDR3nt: TGTGCCAGCAGTCGGTTAGGGGATTCCTACGAGCAGTACTTC; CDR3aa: CASSRLGDSYEQYF
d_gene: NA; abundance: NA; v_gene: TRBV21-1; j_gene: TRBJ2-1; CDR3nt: TGTGCCAGGTGGCGGGAGGGAAAAGGGCAGTTCTTC; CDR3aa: CARWREGKGQFF
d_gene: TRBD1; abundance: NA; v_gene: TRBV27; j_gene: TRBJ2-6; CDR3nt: TGTGCCAGCAAACAGGGGGCAGCTGGGGCCAACGTCCTGACTTTC; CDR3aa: CASKQGAAGANVLTF
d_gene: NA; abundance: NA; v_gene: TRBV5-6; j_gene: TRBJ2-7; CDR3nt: TGTGCCAGCAGCTTGGAAGCGGCCTACTCCTACGAGCAGTACTTC; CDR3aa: CASSLEAAYSYEQYF
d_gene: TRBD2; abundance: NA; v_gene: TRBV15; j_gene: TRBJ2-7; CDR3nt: TGTGCCACCAGCAGAGATAGGGGACTAGCGGGAGAAGGGTACGAGCAGTACTTC; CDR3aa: CATSRDRGLAGEGYEQYF
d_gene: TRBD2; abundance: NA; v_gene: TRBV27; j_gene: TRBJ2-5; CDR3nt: TGTGCCAGCAGTCCCAGAGGGAGGGAGGGCCGGGAGACCCAGTACTTC; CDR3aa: CASSPRGREGRETQYF
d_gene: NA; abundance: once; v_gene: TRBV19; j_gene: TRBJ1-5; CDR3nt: TGTGCCAGTAGTATTTCGGGACTTCGGCCCCAGCATTTT; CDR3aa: CASSISGLRPQHF
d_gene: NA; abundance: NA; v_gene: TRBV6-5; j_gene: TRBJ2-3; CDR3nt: TGTGCCAGCAGTTACGGCGGGGGCACAGATACGCAGTATTTT; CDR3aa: CASSYGGGTDTQYF
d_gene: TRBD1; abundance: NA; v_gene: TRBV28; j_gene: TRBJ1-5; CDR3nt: TGTGCCAGCAGTTTACAGGACAGGTTCAATCAGCCCCAGCATTTT; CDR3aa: CASSLQDRFNQPQHF
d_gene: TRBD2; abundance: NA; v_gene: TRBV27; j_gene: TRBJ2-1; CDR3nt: TGTGCCAGCAGTTTATTGGCGGGAGTTGCCTACAATGAGCAGTTCTTC; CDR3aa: CASSLLAGVAYNEQFF
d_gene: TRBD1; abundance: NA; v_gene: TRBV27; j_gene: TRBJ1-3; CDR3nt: TGTGCCAGCAGTTTGGACAGGAGCTCTGGAAACACCATATATTTT; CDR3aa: CASSLDRSSGNTIYF
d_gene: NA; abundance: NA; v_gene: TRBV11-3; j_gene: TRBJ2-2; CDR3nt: TGTGCCAGCAGCTTAGCCGGGATGGGGGAGCTGTTTTTT; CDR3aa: CASSLAGMGELFF
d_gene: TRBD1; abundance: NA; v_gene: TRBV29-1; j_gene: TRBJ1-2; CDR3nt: TGCAGCGTTCATGTTGGGACAGCCTATGGCTACACCTTC; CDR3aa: CSVHVGTAYGYTF
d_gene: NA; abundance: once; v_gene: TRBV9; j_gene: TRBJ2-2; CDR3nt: TGTGCCAGCAGCGGACAGAACACCGGGGAGCTGTTTTTT; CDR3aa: CASSGQNTGELFF
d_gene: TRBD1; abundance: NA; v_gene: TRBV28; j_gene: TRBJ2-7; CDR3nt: TGTGCCAGCAGTTTTCCAAAAGGGGGCCCGGTCTCCTACGAGCAGTACTTC; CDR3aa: CASSFPKGGPVSYEQYF
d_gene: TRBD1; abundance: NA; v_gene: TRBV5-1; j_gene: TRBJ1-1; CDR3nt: TGCGCCAGCAGCCGGGCAGGGGGACAGACCCTTACTGAAGCTTTCTTT; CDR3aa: CASSRAGGQTLTEAFF
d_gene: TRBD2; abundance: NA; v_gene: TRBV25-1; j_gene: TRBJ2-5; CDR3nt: TGTGCCAGCAGTGGGCTAGCGGGATTTGTGGAGACCCAGTACTTC; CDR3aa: CASSGLAGFVETQYF
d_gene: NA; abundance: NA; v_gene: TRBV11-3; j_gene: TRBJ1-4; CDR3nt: TGTGCCAGCAGCTGGGGAAGCGGAGAACTGTTTTTT; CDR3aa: CASSWGSGELFF
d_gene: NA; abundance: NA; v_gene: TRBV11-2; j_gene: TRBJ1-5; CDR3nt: TGTGCCAGCAGCTTGGAAGCGAGCAATCAGCCCCAGCATTTT; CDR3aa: CASSLEASNQPQHF
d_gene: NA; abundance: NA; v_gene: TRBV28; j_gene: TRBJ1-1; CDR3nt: TGTGCCAGCAGTTTAAGGGATCAGGGTGAAGCTTTCTTT; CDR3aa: CASSLRDQGEAFF
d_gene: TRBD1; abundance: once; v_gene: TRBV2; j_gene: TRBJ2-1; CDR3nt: TGTGCCAGCAGTGAAGACAGGGGAAATGAGCAGTTCTTC; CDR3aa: CASSEDRGNEQFF
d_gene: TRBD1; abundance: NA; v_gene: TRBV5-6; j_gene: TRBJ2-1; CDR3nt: TGTGCCAGCAGTGTGTGGGACAGAGACAATGAGCAGTTCTTC; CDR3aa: CASSVWDRDNEQFF
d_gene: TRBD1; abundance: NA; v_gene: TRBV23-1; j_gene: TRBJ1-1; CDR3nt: TGCGCCAGCAGTCTCAGAAGCTGGGACAGGGGGAGGAACACTGAAGCTTTCTTT; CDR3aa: CASSLRSWDRGRNTEAFF
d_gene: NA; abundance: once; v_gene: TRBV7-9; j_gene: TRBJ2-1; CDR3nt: TGTGCCAGCAGCTGGGGACTTAGCGAGGGCAGCGAGCAGTTCTTC; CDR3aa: CASSWGLSEGSEQFF
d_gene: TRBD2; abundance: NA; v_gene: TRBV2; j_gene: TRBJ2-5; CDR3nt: TGTGCCAGCAGTGCGGGGTGGAGACTAGCGAGCCAAGAGACCCAGTACTTC; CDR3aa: CASSAGWRLASQETQYF
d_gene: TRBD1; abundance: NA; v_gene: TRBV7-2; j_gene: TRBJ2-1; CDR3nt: TGTGCCAGCAGCTTATTGGGACAGGGTTCCAATGAGCAGTTCTTC; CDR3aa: CASSLLGQGSNEQFF
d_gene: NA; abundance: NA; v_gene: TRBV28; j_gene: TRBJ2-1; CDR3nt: TGTGCCAGCAGTTTGGCGGGGACCGTTTACCCCTACAATGAGCAGTTCTTC; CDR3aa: CASSLAGTVYPYNEQFF
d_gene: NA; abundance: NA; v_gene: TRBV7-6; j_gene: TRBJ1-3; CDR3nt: TGTGCCAGCAGCTCAGAGGACAACTTCTCTGGAAACACCATATATTTT; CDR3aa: CASSSEDNFSGNTIYF
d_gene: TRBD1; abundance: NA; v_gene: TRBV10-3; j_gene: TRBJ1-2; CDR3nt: TGTGCCATCAGGGGACAGGGGAGGGATGGCTACACCTTC; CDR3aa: CAIRGQGRDGYTF
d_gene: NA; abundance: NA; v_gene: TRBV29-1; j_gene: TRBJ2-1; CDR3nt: TGCAGCGTCTCCCTCGGAGAGGGTGAGCAGTTCTTC; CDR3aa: CSVSLGEGEQFF
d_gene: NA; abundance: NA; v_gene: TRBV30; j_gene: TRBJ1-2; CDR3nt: TGTGCCTGGAGTTTCAACACGGGTGGCTACACCTTC; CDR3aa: CAWSFNTGGYTF
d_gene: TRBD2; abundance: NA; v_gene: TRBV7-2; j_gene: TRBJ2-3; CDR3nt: TGTGCCAGCACGAAACTAGCGGGAGGCTTCAGCACAGATACGCAGTATTTT; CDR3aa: CASTKLAGGFSTDTQYF
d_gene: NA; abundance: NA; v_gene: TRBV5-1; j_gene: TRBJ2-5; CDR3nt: TGCGCCAGCAGCTTGGAAGGAATACTCGAGGCCCAGTACTTC; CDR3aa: CASSLEGILEAQYF